A single sample gave rise to the 11 T cell receptor beta chains below, sequenced in a study of cytomegalovirus exposure and HLA in healthy donors. Researchers ran the PCR with 60 Vbeta and 13 Jbeta primers. TCRdb's table, derived via immunoSEQ multiplex PCR, lists solely in-frame clones and lacks some. The profile covers under 200,000 clones, with roughly 78% appearing a single time and approximately 0.69% taken by the ten largest. Sequencing was performed on PBMCs. The receptors originated from a middle-aged woman in good health and CMV-seronegative.

The chain is built from TRBV19 and TRBJ1-1; 8 nucleotides match TRBD1. In germline, CDR1 is LNHDA, CDR2 SQIVND (reference sequence). V lost 2 bases, J lost 5 bases, and 4 bases stayed unmatched. The CDR3 sequence is 14 residues long. CDR3 sequence (DNA): TGTGCCAGTAGTATACAGGGGGCGGGGACTGAAGCTTTCTTT. Protein: CASSIQGAGTEAFF.

V is TRBV10-2 and J is TRBJ2-3; D perhaps matches TRBD2 (7 bases). The V gene's germline CDR1 is WSHSY and CDR2 SAAADI. Trimming cost V 1 base and J 4 bases, with 12 bases left between them. The CDR3 contains 15 residues. The CDR3 loop reads CASSEWRGRADTQYF. CDR3 bases: TGCGCCAGCAGTGAGTGGCGGGGGCGTGCAGATACGCAGTATTTT.

V and J are TRBV2 and TRBJ2-1, with D possibly TRBD2 on 6 matching bases. The ends were cut back, 6 bases at V and 6 bases at J, with 18 bases in the middle. CDR3 length: 15 amino acids. Germline CDR1 and CDR2: SNHLY and FYNNEI. CDR3 amino acids: CASREGDATGNEQFF. CDR3 nucleotides: TGTGCCAGCAGGGAGGGAGACGCCACGGGCAATGAGCAGTTCTTC.

This sequence joins TRBV18 and TRBJ1-4; 9 positions agree with TRBD1. Germline trimming cut 3 bases from V and 6 bases from J; bases unmatched to any gene: 8. The CDR3 consists of 16 residues. Germline lookup yields CDR1 KGHSH and CDR2 LQKENI. The CDR3 bases are TGTGCCAGCTCACCCTTAGGGACAGGGCCCGATGAAAAACTGTTTTTT. Its protein is CASSPLGTGPDEKLFF.

The chain has TRBV7-2 and TRBJ2-1; D gene ambiguous. Between the trimmed V and J ends, which lost 2 bases and 8 bases, there was a span of 10 bases. Germline V gene lookup returns CDR1 SGHTA and CDR2 FQGNSA. The CDR3 spans 13 residues. The CDR3 here is CASSLNHQDEQFF. DNA of the CDR3: TGTGCCAGCAGCTTAAACCACCAGGATGAGCAGTTCTTC.

The CDR3 sequence: CASSPLPDRGCEQYF. The CDR3 nucleotides read TGTGCCAGCAGCCCCCTGCCGGACAGGGGATGCGAGCAGTACTTC. The chain is built from TRBV7-9 and TRBJ2-7, with 9 bases fitting TRBD1. CDR1 SEHNR and CDR2 FQNEAQ come from the germline V gene (reference sequence). The V and J ends lost 5 bases and 6 bases, in that order; junction bases with no gene match: 11. This CDR3 spans 15 amino acids.

The CDR3 DNA is TGTGCCTGGAGTGTACGGTTGCGGGCAGCGACTAACTATGGCTACACCTTC. Protein product: CAWSVRLRAATNYGYTF. The chain combines TRBV30 with TRBJ1-2; D not resolved. This CDR3 is 17 amino acids long. V gave up 0 bases and J gave up 0 bases, with 17 bases separating them. Germline assignment: CDR1 GTSNPN and CDR2 SVGIG (reference sequence).

The V and J genes are TRBV7-2 and TRBJ1-1, with a possible D match to TRBD1 (6 bases). V was cut by 5 bases and J by 0 bases, with 10 bases left in between. Germline V gene sequence: CDR1 SGHTA, CDR2 FQGNSA. This CDR3 comprises 14 residues. The CDR3: CASSLDRMNTEAFF. The CDR3 coding sequence is TGTGCCAGCAGCCTAGACAGGATGAACACTGAAGCTTTCTTT.

This chain links TRBV5-1 with TRBJ1-5; D unclear. Germline V gives CDR1 SGHRS, CDR2 YFSETQ. Trimming removed 0 bases from V and 0 bases from J, with 13 bases in between. CDR3 size: 17 residues. The CDR3 reads CASSLDGGPYSNQPQHF. DNA of the CDR3: TGCGCCAGCAGCTTGGACGGCGGCCCATATAGCAATCAGCCCCAGCATTTT.

This chain uses TRBV7-9 with TRBJ2-5; TRBD2 might be the D (5 bases). Per the germline V gene, CDR1 is SEHNR and CDR2 is FQNEAQ (reference sequence). This CDR3 spans 14 amino acids. Trimming left V 9 bases short and J 1 base short, with 15 bases between. The CDR3 sequence: CARVLVSGQETQYF. The CDR3 DNA sequence: TGTGCCAGGGTCCTAGTGAGCGGCCAAGAGACCCAGTACTTC.

The gene calls are TRBV6-5 and TRBJ1-2, with 9 bases identical to TRBD1. After removal of 10 bases from V and 7 bases from J, the junction contained 10 bases not matched to a gene. This CDR3 spans 13 amino acids. Germline V CDR1 and CDR2: MNHEY, SVGAGI. The CDR3 region is CATQNTGGRGYTF. Here the CDR3 DNA reads TGTGCCACCCAAAACACAGGGGGCCGTGGCTACACCTTC.